This TCR beta chain was sequenced during a study of beta chain features in type 1 diabetes. Study-wide context: Examination spanned around 110 million sorted cells from all samples.

The CDR3 length is 15 residues. From germline, CDR1 is MNHEY and CDR2 SMNVEV (reference sequence). V was clipped by 6 bases and J by 3 bases, with 15 bases between them. The whole isolated RNA underwent reverse transcription, so sequencing captured expressed TCRB transcripts. Assay: immunoSEQ multiplex PCR; the TCRdb copy retains only in-frame clones and omits some. Of approximately 250,000 clones listed, 14% are singletons. Overall study findings and caveats: A moderate, significant TCRB CDR3 shortening appeared in type 1 diabetes across four CD4+ subsets. The study found that naive, central memory and Treg TCRB repertoires appeared more similar in patients than in healthy donors.

CD45RO/CCR7/CD25/CD127/CD95/CD27 separated CD4+ naive, central memory, regulatory and stem cell-like memory cells by sorting. In the case of this clone: No antigen is known for it.

The sample was naive CD4+ T cells from blood. This rearrangement joins TRBV27 to TRBJ1-5; D gene ambiguous. This receptor was identified in a middle-aged woman in good health. The CDR3 loop is CASSISGGYNQPQHF. The CDR3 region has the DNA TGTGCCAGCAGCATCTCCGGAGGATACAATCAGCCCCAGCATTTT.